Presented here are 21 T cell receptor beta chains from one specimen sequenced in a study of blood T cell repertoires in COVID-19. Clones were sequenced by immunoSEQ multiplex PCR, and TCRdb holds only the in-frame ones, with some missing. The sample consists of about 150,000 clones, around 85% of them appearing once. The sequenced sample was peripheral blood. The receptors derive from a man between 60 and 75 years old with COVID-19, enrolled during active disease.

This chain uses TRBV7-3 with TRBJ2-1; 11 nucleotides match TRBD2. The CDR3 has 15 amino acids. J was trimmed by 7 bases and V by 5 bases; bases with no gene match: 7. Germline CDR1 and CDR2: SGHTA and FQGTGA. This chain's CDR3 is CASSKLAGGRNEQFF. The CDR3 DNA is TGTGCCAGCAGCAAGCTAGCGGGAGGACGTAATGAGCAGTTCTTC.

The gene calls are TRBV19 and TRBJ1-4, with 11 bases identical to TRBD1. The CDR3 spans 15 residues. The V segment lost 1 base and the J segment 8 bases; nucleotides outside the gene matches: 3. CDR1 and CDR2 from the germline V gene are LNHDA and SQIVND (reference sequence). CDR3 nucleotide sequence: TGTGCCAGTAGTATAGGGGACAGGGGGACCGAAAAACTGTTTTTT. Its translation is CASSIGDRGTEKLFF. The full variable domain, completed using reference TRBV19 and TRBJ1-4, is DGGITQSPKYLFRKEGQNVTLSCEQNLNHDAMYWYRQDPGQGLRLIYYSQIVNDFQKGDIAEGYSVSREKKESFPLTVTSAQKNPTAFYLCASSIGDRGTEKLFFGSGTQLSVL.

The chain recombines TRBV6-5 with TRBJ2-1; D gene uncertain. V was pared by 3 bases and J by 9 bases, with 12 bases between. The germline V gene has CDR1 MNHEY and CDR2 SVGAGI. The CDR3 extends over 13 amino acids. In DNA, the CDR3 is TGTGCCAGCAGTTATGAGGCTATTGCTGAGCAGTTCTTC. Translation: CASSYEAIAEQFF.

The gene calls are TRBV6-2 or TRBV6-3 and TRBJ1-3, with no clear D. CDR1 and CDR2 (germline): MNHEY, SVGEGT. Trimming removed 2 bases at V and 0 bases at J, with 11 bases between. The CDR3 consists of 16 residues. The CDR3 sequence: CASSYEGAISGNTIYF. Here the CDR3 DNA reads TGTGCCAGCAGTTACGAGGGAGCGATCTCTGGAAACACCATATATTTT.

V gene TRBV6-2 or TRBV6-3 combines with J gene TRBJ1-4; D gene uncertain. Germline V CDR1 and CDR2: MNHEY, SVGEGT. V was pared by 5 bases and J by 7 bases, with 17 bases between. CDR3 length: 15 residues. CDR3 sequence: CASSTHIPGSEKLFF. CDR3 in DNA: TGTGCCAGCAGTACTCACATCCCCGGGAGTGAAAAACTGTTTTTT.

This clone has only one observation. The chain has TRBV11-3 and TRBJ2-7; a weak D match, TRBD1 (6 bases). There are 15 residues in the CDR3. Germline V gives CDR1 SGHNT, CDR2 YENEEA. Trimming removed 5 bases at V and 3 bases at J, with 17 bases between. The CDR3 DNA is TGTGCCAGCAGCGGACCGGGACATGCTATCTACGAGCAGTACTTC. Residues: CASSGPGHAIYEQYF.

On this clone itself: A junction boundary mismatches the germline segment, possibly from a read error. CDR3 amino acids: CASSLGSGSFTYGYTF. CDR3 nucleotide sequence: TGTGCCAGCAGTTTAGGATCCGGGTCCTTCACTTATGGCTACACCTTC. This chain uses TRBV13 with TRBJ1-2; D is ambiguous. In germline, CDR1 is PRHDT, CDR2 FYEKMQ (reference sequence). The CDR3 runs 16 residues.

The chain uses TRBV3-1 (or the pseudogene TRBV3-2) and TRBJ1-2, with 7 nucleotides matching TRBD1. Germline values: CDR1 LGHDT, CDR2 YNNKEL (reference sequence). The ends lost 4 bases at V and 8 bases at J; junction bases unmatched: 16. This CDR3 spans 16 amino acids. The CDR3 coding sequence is TGTGCCAGCAGCCCGCACATCACAGGGGTCCTAAGCGGCTACACCTTC. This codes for CASSPHITGVLSGYTF.

CDR3 residues: CASSLVTSDTGELFF. DNA of the CDR3: TGCGCCAGCAGCTTGGTGACTAGCGACACCGGGGAGCTGTTTTTT. The V gene is TRBV5-1, the J gene TRBJ2-2, with 8 bases lining up with TRBD2. CDR1 and CDR2 from the germline V gene are SGHRS and YFSETQ. J was trimmed by 3 bases and V by 0 bases; bases with no gene match: 1. The CDR3 runs 15 residues.

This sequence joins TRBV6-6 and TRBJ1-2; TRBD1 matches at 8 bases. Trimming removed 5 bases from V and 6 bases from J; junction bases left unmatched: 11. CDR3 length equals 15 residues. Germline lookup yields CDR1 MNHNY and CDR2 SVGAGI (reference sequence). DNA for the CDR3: TGTGCCAGCAGTAAAGGACAGGGACCCCTCAATGGCTACACCTTC. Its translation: CASSKGQGPLNGYTF.

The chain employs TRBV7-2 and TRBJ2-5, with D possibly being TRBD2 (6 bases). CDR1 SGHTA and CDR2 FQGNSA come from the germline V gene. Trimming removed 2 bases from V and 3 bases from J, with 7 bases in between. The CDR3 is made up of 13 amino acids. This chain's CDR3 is CASSLIAEETQYF. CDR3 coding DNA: TGTGCCAGCAGCTTAATAGCGGAAGAGACCCAGTACTTC. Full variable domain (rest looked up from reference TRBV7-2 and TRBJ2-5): GAGVSQSPSNKVTEKGKDVELRCDPISGHTALYWYRQSLGQGLEFLIYFQGNSAPDKSGLPSDRFSAERTGGSVSTLTIQRTQQEDSAVYLCASSLIAEETQYFGPGTRLLVL.

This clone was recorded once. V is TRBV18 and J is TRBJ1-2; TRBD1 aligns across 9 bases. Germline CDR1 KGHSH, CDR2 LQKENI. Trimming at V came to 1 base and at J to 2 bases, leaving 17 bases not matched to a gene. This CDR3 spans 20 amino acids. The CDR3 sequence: CASSPLRLTGTGKENYGYTF. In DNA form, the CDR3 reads TGTGCCAGCTCACCACTCCGATTAACCGGGACAGGGAAAGAGAACTATGGCTACACCTTC. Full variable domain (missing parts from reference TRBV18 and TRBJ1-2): NAGVMQNPRHLVRRRGQEARLRCSPMKGHSHVYWYRQLPEEGLKFMVYLQKENIIDESGMPKERFSAEFPKEGPSILRIQQVVRGDSAAYFCASSPLRLTGTGKENYGYTFGSGTRLTVV.

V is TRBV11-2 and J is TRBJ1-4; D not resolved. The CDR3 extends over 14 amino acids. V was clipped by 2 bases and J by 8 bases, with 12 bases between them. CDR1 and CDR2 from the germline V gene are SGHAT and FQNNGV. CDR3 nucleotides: TGTGCCAGCAGCTTACCGGGTCGCTTGGAAAAACTGTTTTTT. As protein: CASSLPGRLEKLFF.

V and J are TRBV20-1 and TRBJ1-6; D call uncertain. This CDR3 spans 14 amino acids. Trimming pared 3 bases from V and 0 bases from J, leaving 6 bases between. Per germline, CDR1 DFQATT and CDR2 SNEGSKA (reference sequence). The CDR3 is CSASSVSYNSPLHF. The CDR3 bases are TGCAGTGCTAGTTCCGTCTCCTATAATTCACCCCTCCACTTT.

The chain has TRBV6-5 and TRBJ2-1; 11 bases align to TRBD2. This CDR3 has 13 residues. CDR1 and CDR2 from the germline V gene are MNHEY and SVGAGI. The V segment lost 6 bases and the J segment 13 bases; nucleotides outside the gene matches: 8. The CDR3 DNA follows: TGTGCCAGCAGCAAACTAGCGGGAGCTTCACAGTTCTTC. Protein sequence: CASSKLAGASQFF.

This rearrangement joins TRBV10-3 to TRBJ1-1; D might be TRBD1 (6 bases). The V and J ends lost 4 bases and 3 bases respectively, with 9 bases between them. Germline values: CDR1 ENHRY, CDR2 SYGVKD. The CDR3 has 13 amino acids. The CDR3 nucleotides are TGTGCCATCAGTGGTCGACAGGACACTGAAGCTTTCTTT. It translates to CAISGRQDTEAFF.

Here the CDR3 reads CASSLGSSGNEQFF. The CDR3 nucleotides are TGTGCCAGCAGCTTAGGTAGTAGCGGGAATGAGCAGTTCTTC. The chain uses TRBV11-3 and TRBJ2-1, with 7 bases lining up with TRBD2. This CDR3 is built from 14 residues. Looked up from germline, CDR1 is SGHNT and CDR2 is YENEEA. Unmatched junction bases numbered 4, after V lost 1 base and J lost 7 bases.

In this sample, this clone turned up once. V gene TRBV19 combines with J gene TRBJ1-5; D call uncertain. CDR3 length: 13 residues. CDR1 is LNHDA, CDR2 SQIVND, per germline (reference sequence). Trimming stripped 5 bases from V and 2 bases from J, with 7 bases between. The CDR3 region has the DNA TGTGCCAGTAGTGGGCCAGGCAATCAGCCCCAGCATTTT. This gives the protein CASSGPGNQPQHF.

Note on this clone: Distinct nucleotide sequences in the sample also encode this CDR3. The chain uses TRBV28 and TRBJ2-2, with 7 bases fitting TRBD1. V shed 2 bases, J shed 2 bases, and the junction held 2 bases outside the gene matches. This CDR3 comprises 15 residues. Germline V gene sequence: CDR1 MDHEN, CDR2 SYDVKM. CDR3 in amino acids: CASSLGQVNTGELFF. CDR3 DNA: TGTGCCAGCAGTTTAGGACAGGTTAACACCGGGGAGCTGTTTTTT. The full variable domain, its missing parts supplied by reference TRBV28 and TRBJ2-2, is DVKVTQSSRYLVKRTGEKVFLECVQDMDHENMFWYRQDPGLGLRLIYFSYDVKMKEKGDIPEGYSVSREKKERFSLILESASTNQTSMYLCASSLGQVNTGELFFGEGSRLTVL.

The CDR3 region is CASSVASSGAYGYTF. For the CDR3, the DNA is TGTGCCAGCAGCGTAGCATCGTCAGGGGCCTATGGCTACACCTTC. The genes are TRBV9 and TRBJ1-2, with TRBD1 as a possible D gene (6 bases). There are 15 residues in the CDR3. CDR1 is SGDLS, CDR2 YYNGEE, per germline. Trimming stripped 0 bases from V and 4 bases from J, with 13 bases between.

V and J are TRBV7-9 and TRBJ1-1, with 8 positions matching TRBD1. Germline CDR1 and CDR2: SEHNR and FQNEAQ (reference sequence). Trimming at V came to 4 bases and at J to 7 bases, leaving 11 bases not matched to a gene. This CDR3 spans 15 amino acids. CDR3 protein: CASSSLTGVGDEAFF. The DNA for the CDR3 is TGTGCCAGCAGCTCCCTGACAGGGGTAGGCGATGAAGCTTTCTTT.